Listed below are T cell receptor beta chains from one sample, sequenced in a study of T cells in Graves' hyperthyroidism and ophthalmopathy. MiXCR, run by TCRdb on the multiplex PCR reads, gives a single entry per CDR3 protein. The sample consists of 350,000 or so distinct CDR3 sequences, roughly a fifth of them appearing once. Sequenced: blood. The receptors stem from a woman aged 45-65 years with Graves' hyperthyroidism. The CDR3 runs from the conserved cysteine through the conserved F or W. A D gene is named only where the DNA matches it firmly. Size is stated for part of the rows, as once, few or many counts, or as a class when the clone is expanded.

clone_size d_call j_call v_call cdr3_aa cdr3_nt
many - TRBJ2-2 TRBV27 CASSFVAWGELFF TGTGCCAGCAGTTTCGTAGCGTGGGGGGAACTGTTTTTT
- TRBD1 TRBJ1-2 TRBV29-1 CSGDRGGYGYTF TGCAGCGGAGACAGGGGAGGCTATGGCTACACCTTC
many - TRBJ2-2 TRBV5-1 CASSLRTTTGELFF TGCGCCAGCAGCTTAAGGACTACAACCGGGGAGCTGTTTTTT
many TRBD1 TRBJ1-2 TRBV28 CASSLFGRGPYGYTF TGTGCCAGCAGTTTATTTGGCAGGGGGCCCTATGGCTACACCTTC
few TRBD2 TRBJ2-3 TRBV20-1 CSARDPASGGAGRTDTQYF TGCAGTGCTAGAGATCCTGCTAGCGGGGGGGCCGGAAGAACAGATACGCAGTATTTT
many - TRBJ1-2 TRBV20-1 CSARADNYGYTF TGCAGTGCTAGGGCGGATAACTATGGCTACACCTTC
many TRBD1 TRBJ1-5 TRBV28 CASSLTGEEQPQHF TGTGCCAGCAGTTTGACAGGGGAGGAGCAGCCCCAGCATTTT
many - TRBJ1-1 TRBV3-1 CASSQKENTEAFF TGTGCCAGCAGCCAAAAGGAGAACACTGAAGCTTTCTTT
many - TRBJ2-1 TRBV2 CASSATGLGEQFF TGTGCCAGCAGTGCTACAGGGTTGGGTGAGCAGTTCTTC
many - TRBJ2-1 TRBV28 CASSSPGARDEQFF TGTGCCAGCAGTTCCCCGGGGGCGCGCGATGAGCAGTTCTTC
many - TRBJ2-7 TRBV7-6 CASSLDRSAYEQYF TGTGCCAGCAGCTTAGACAGGTCGGCATACGAGCAGTACTTC
many - TRBJ2-3 TRBV5-1 CASSQGGTDTQYF TGCGCCAGCAGTCAGGGCGGCACAGATACGCAGTATTTT
few - TRBJ2-1 TRBV7-9 CASSLPIHVEQFF TGTGCCAGCAGCTTACCAATCCACGTTGAGCAGTTCTTC
- TRBD1 TRBJ2-5 TRBV7-6 CASNLDPTGSQETQYF TGTGCCAGCAACTTAGACCCGACAGGGTCCCAAGAGACCCAGTACTTC
- TRBD1 TRBJ2-1 TRBV24-1 CATSDLGTGGISYNEQFF TGTGCCACCAGTGATTTAGGGACAGGGGGCATCTCCTACAATGAGCAGTTCTTC
many TRBD1 TRBJ1-2 TRBV28 CASSEHRGGSGYTF TGTGCCAGCAGTGAACACAGGGGCGGGAGCGGCTACACCTTC
many - TRBJ1-1 TRBV5-1 CASSPWKSTGINTEAFF TGCGCCAGCAGCCCATGGAAATCGACGGGGATTAACACTGAAGCTTTCTTT
- - TRBJ2-1 TRBV28 CASSTDPLQGNSYNEQFF TGTGCCAGCAGTACCGATCCCCTGCAGGGCAACTCCTACAATGAGCAGTTCTTC
- - TRBJ2-7 TRBV18 CASSREGAYEQYF TGTGCCAGCTCACGGGAGGGGGCTTACGAGCAGTACTTC
- - TRBJ2-3 TRBV9 CASSVGTRTTDTQYF TGTGCCAGCAGCGTAGGGACGAGGACCACAGATACGCAGTATTTT
few - TRBJ1-4 TRBV6-1 CANSAGATNEKLFF TGTGCCAACAGTGCGGGGGCCACTAATGAAAAACTGTTTTTT
- - TRBJ1-5 TRBV10-2 CASSERGGVGQPQHF TGCGCCAGCAGTGAGCGGGGGGGAGTGGGTCAGCCCCAGCATTTT
many - TRBJ1-4 TRBV12-3/TRBV12-4 CASSLADRANEKLFF TGTGCCAGCAGTTTAGCGGACAGAGCAAATGAAAAACTGTTTTTT
many - TRBJ2-3 TRBV28 CASSLYGQRNTDTQYF TGTGCCAGCAGTTTATACGGCCAGAGAAACACAGATACGCAGTATTTT
few TRBD2 TRBJ2-7 TRBV20-1 CSASPTSGGSYEQYF TGCAGTGCTAGCCCAACTAGCGGGGGATCCTACGAGCAGTACTTC
- - TRBJ2-5 TRBV3-1 CTSSQGQETQYF TGTACCAGCAGCCAAGGGCAAGAGACCCAGTACTTC
many TRBD2 TRBJ2-1 TRBV19 CASSGTSGGAGNEQFF TGTGCCAGTAGTGGGACTAGCGGGGGGGCCGGTAATGAGCAGTTCTTC
few TRBD1 TRBJ2-7 TRBV30 CAWREYPRQGGEQYF TGTGCCTGGAGAGAATATCCGAGACAGGGGGGCGAGCAGTACTTC
many - TRBJ2-2 TRBV7-6 CASSLVGQKTGELFF TGTGCCAGCAGCTTAGTTGGACAGAAGACCGGGGAGCTGTTTTTT
many TRBD1 TRBJ1-1 TRBV28 CASSRGQGVSAFF TGTGCCAGCAGTAGAGGACAGGGGGTTTCGGCTTTCTTT
once - TRBJ1-1 TRBV5-1 CASSPLLEGRTEAFF TGCGCCAGCAGCCCCCTCCTGGAGGGGCGCACTGAAGCTTTCTTT
- TRBD2 TRBJ2-3 TRBV9 CASSASAGGLPDTQYF TGTGCCAGCAGCGCCTCAGCGGGGGGGCTCCCCGATACGCAGTATTTT
many - TRBJ2-7 TRBV27 CASSLSRDGPYEQYF TGTGCCAGCAGTTTAAGCCGGGACGGTCCCTACGAGCAGTACTTC
many - TRBJ2-1 TRBV7-2 CASARGVWNEQFF TGTGCCAGCGCACGAGGGGTCTGGAATGAGCAGTTCTTC
- - TRBJ1-2 TRBV25-1 CASSEGTPLRGYTF TGTGCCAGCAGTGAAGGGACCCCCCTAAGGGGCTACACCTTC
- - TRBJ2-5 TRBV5-1 CASSLASVQETQYF TGCGCCAGCAGCTTGGCCAGTGTTCAAGAGACCCAGTACTTC
many - TRBJ2-3 TRBV13 CASSRRNTDTQYF TGTGCCAGCAGTAGACGCAACACAGATACGCAGTATTTT
many TRBD1 TRBJ1-2 TRBV5-1 CASSSGRTGLGGYTF TGCGCCAGCAGCTCAGGAAGGACAGGGCTGGGTGGCTACACCTTC
many - TRBJ2-5 TRBV6-1 CASRRRGLETQYF TGTGCCAGCCGGCGGCGGGGCTTGGAGACCCAGTACTTC
many TRBD1 TRBJ1-1 TRBV12-3/TRBV12-4 CASSFTGGTTEAFF TGTGCCAGCAGTTTCACAGGGGGAACGACTGAAGCTTTCTTT
many TRBD2 TRBJ2-3 TRBV7-9 CALGTSASTDTQYF TGTGCCTTGGGGACTAGCGCAAGCACAGATACGCAGTATTTT
many TRBD1 TRBJ1-4 TRBV11-2 CASSRLPGQKPTNEKLFF TGTGCCAGCAGCCGCCTCCCGGGACAGAAGCCGACTAATGAAAAACTGTTTTTT
few - TRBJ2-7 TRBV7-8 CASTSKGGGVYEQYF TGTGCCAGCACCTCTAAAGGGGGGGGTGTATACGAGCAGTACTTC